This passage covers 9 T cell receptor beta chains from one sample sequenced in a study of blood T cell repertoires in COVID-19. The method was immunoSEQ multiplex PCR; TCRdb's version includes in-frame clones alone and lacks a portion of them. The sample yields 150,000 to 200,000 clones, over 75% seen once. The source material was peripheral blood. The source of these receptors is a woman in her 70s with acute or convalescent COVID-19.

Only a few counts were recorded for this clone. The chain carries TRBV29-1 and TRBJ1-2; 9 bases fit TRBD1. Germline V lookup: CDR1 SQVTM, CDR2 ANQGSEA. Losses at the gene ends were 6 bases for V and 4 bases for J; bases not matched to a gene: 6. The CDR3 is made up of 13 amino acids. CDR3 nucleotides: TGCAGCGTACAGGGGGCGTTGGGCTATGGCTACACCTTC. Its protein is CSVQGALGYGYTF.

The chain combines TRBV3-1 (or the pseudogene TRBV3-2) with TRBJ1-3; 7 nucleotides line up with TRBD1. Losses at the gene ends were 1 base for V and 8 bases for J; bases not matched to a gene: 5. The CDR3 extends over 14 amino acids. CDR1 and CDR2 from the germline V gene are LGHDT and YNNKEL (reference sequence). The CDR3 here is CASSQGGTEHTIYF. Written as DNA, the CDR3 is TGTGCCAGCAGCCAAGGGGGGACAGAGCACACCATATATTTT.

V and J are TRBV19 and TRBJ2-7; tentatively, D is TRBD2 (5 bases). Germline CDR1 and CDR2: LNHDA and SQIVND (reference sequence). CDR3 length: 15 residues. The V gene lost 7 bases and the J gene lost 2 bases, with 18 bases spanning the gap. The CDR3 DNA sequence: TGTGCCAGTACTCCCACGGGGTTATCGGCCTACGAGCAGTACTTC. This gives the protein CASTPTGLSAYEQYF.

There are a few counts of this clone. The chain joins TRBV5-4 to TRBJ2-1, with D perhaps matching TRBD2 (6 bases). Germline assignment: CDR1 SGHNT and CDR2 YYREEE (reference sequence). The CDR3 spans 20 residues. The V and J ends lost 2 bases and 0 bases respectively, with 24 bases between them. CDR3 amino acids: CASSLRFSGTPSSSYNEQFF. The DNA of the CDR3 is TGTGCCAGCAGCTTACGATTCTCCGGGACTCCTTCAAGCTCCTACAATGAGCAGTTCTTC.

This chain uses TRBV18 with TRBJ2-1; no clear D gene. Trimming pared 5 bases from V and 4 bases from J, leaving 9 bases between. The CDR3 totals 13 residues. Germline V gene lookup returns CDR1 KGHSH and CDR2 LQKENI. The CDR3 loop reads CASSTTNYNEQFF. The CDR3 bases are TGTGCCAGCTCAACAACAAATTACAATGAGCAGTTCTTC.

This rearrangement joins TRBV7-8 to TRBJ1-2, with TRBD1 matching 8 bases. Germline loops: CDR1 SGHVS, CDR2 FQNEAQ. The CDR3 length is 15 residues. The V gene end was trimmed by 5 bases and the J gene end by 2 bases; junction bases not matched to a gene: 7. The CDR3 loop is CASSTRTGKNYGYTF. The CDR3 coding sequence is TGTGCCAGCAGCACGAGGACAGGGAAGAACTATGGCTACACCTTC.

J is TRBJ2-3 and V is TRBV5-5; D ambiguous. V lost 0 bases, J lost 0 bases, and 8 bases lay in between. There are 15 residues in the CDR3. Germline V gene sequence: CDR1 SGHKS, CDR2 YYEKEE (reference sequence). The CDR3, as DNA: TGTGCCAGCAGCTTGGCAGGTACGAGCACAGATACGCAGTATTTT. Its translation: CASSLAGTSTDTQYF.

The chain combines TRBV30 with TRBJ1-4; 8 nucleotides agree with TRBD1. V shed 2 bases, J shed 8 bases, and the junction held 13 bases outside the gene matches. Germline V gene sequence: CDR1 GTSNPN, CDR2 SVGIG (reference sequence). The CDR3 has 16 residues. The CDR3 protein is CAWSLNAGGAWEKLFF. CDR3 DNA sequence: TGTGCCTGGAGTTTAAACGCAGGGGGCGCTTGGGAAAAACTGTTTTTT.

The rearrangement joins TRBV6-5 to TRBJ2-3; D is unclear. In germline, CDR1 is MNHEY, CDR2 SVGAGI. The V gene lost 2 bases and the J gene lost 10 bases, with 13 bases spanning the gap. This CDR3 contains 13 residues. The CDR3 DNA sequence: TGTGCCAGCAGTTACACGTACGAGTCGTCGCAGTATTTT. Amino acids: CASSYTYESSQYF.